The T cell receptor beta chain described here comes from a study of technical replicates of blood from several donors (dated by TCRdb to about 2017). V loses 5 bases at its end and J loses 8 bases; junction bases beyond the gene matches: 6. The CDR3 numbers 13 residues from cysteine through phenylalanine. Solely the CDR3 DNA is kept, with 39 bases framed from the first base. Based on the germline V gene, the CDR1 and CDR2 sequences are SGDLS and YYNGEE. The library came from the immunoSEQ multiplex PCR assay. Entries here come from immuneACCESS through TCRdb and include only in-frame sequences with V and J called. Some clones fail to appear in such tables; in the studies checked, an unresolved V gene covers under half of the shortfall, and the cause of the remainder is unknown. In all, the sample holds over 55,000 clones, and roughly 86% of those were seen once. Clones ranked in the top ten supply less than 6.5% of the sample.

On this clone: There is no known antigen for this receptor. Base qualities are missing; no much larger clone stands one base away.

Sequencing was performed on PBMCs. This chain is built from TRBV9 and TRBJ1-4; 7 central nucleotides agree with TRBD1. This sequence originates from a human donor in good health. Some clones in this sample may be carry-over from other donors' samples. At the DNA level, the sequence is TGTGCCAGCAGTGCGACAGGGAGCGAAAAACTGTTTTTT. This gives the protein CASSATGSEKLFF. The CDR3, completed at both ends by the reference TRBV9 and TRBJ1-4 genes, gives the full variable domain DSGVTQTPKHLITATGQRVTLRCSPRSGDLSVYWYQQSLDQGLQFLIQYYNGEERAKGNILERFSAQQFPDLHSELNLSSLELGDSALYFCASSATGSEKLFFGSGTQLSVL.